One sample yielded the 8 T cell receptor beta chains listed below, sequenced in a study of beta chain features in type 1 diabetes. cDNA synthesis used the whole RNA isolate, giving expressed TCRB sequences. Using immunoSEQ multiplex PCR, the repertoire was profiled, and TCRdb retains in-frame clones only, with some absent. The sample lists 350,000 to 450,000 clones, approximately 15% occurring once. The specimen sequenced was naive CD4+ T cells from blood. The receptors come from a man aged 25 to 40 in good health.

The chain couples TRBV2 to TRBJ2-2; a weak D match, TRBD2 (5 bases). Between the trimmed V and J ends, which lost 1 base and 2 bases, there was a span of 5 bases. The CDR3 runs 14 residues. Germline CDR1 SNHLY, CDR2 FYNNEI. The CDR3 region is CASSEGLNTGELFF. The CDR3 DNA sequence: TGTGCCAGCAGTGAAGGACTAAACACCGGGGAGCTGTTTTTT.

This chain joins TRBV5-4 and TRBJ2-5; D could derive from TRBD1 or TRBD2 (5 bases each). The CDR3 is made up of 12 amino acids. V dropped 1 base and J dropped 10 bases, with 11 bases sitting between them. Germline V gene sequence: CDR1 SGHNT, CDR2 YYREEE (reference sequence). Written as DNA, the CDR3 is TGTGCCAGCAGCTTGAAATTGGGGGACCAGTACTTC. This translates into CASSLKLGDQYF.

The chain recombines TRBV6-5 with TRBJ2-7; D possibly matches TRBD1 or TRBD2 (5 bases each). Germline V CDR1 and CDR2: MNHEY, SVGAGI. V dropped 10 bases and J dropped 2 bases, with 15 bases sitting between them. This CDR3 has 13 residues. The CDR3 is CATSRGLAYEQYF. DNA of the CDR3: TGTGCCACCTCACGGGGCTTAGCCTACGAGCAGTACTTC.

In this sample, this clone turned up a few times. J is TRBJ1-1 and V is TRBV10-2, with D tentatively TRBD1 (5 bases). Looked up from germline, CDR1 is WSHSY and CDR2 is SAAADI. There are 13 residues in the CDR3. Trimming took 4 bases from V and 0 from J, leaving 6 bases between them. The CDR3: CASSGQMNTEAFF. The CDR3 nucleotides read TGCGCCAGCAGTGGACAGATGAACACTGAAGCTTTCTTT.

This clone was observed a handful of times. The chain couples TRBV20-1 to TRBJ2-7, with a tentative D call TRBD1 (6 bases). This CDR3 contains 11 residues. In germline, CDR1 is DFQATT, CDR2 SNEGSKA (reference sequence). V gave up 6 bases and J gave up 3 bases, with 9 bases separating them. CDR3 amino acids: CSAYRDYEQYF. CDR3 coding DNA: TGCAGTGCGTACAGGGACTACGAGCAGTACTTC.

This clone was seen a few times. The gene calls are TRBV7-9 and TRBJ1-1, with D possibly matching TRBD1 (6 bases). The CDR3 extends over 16 amino acids. Germline CDR1 and CDR2: SEHNR and FQNEAQ (reference sequence). The germline V and J ends were trimmed by 5 bases and 4 bases, with 20 bases remaining between them. The CDR3 sequence: CASSAKQGQVITEAFF. CDR3 coding DNA: TGTGCCAGCAGCGCTAAGCAGGGGCAAGTTATCACTGAAGCTTTCTTT. The full variable domain, in which reference TRBV7-9 and TRBJ1-1 provide the parts outside the CDR3, is DTGVSQNPRHKITKRGQNVTFRCDPISEHNRLYWYRQTLGQGPEFLTYFQNEAQLEKSRLLSDRFSAERPKGSFSTLEIQRTEQGDSAMYLCASSAKQGQVITEAFFGQGTRLTVV.

This clone came up a few times. J is TRBJ2-5 and V is TRBV6-1, with D hard to call. V lost 7 bases and J 4 bases, leaving 10 bases between the germline ends. Germline V gene sequence: CDR1 MNHNS, CDR2 SASEGT. CDR3 length: 12 residues. CDR3 DNA sequence: TGTGCCAGCATTCGAGACCGAGAGACCCAGTACTTC. Encoded protein: CASIRDRETQYF.

This clone was picked up a small number of times. The chain is built from TRBV9 and TRBJ2-1; TRBD2 aligns across 10 bases. Germline lookup yields CDR1 SGDLS and CDR2 YYNGEE. The CDR3 extends over 13 amino acids. The junction had 2 bases not matched to a gene; V was cut back by 5 bases and J by 6 bases. The CDR3 protein is CASRPSGGNEQFF. The DNA for the CDR3 is TGTGCCAGCAGGCCTAGCGGGGGCAATGAGCAGTTCTTC.